The T cell receptor (beta chain) under discussion was sequenced for a study of blood T cells in healthy people across ages. It was with a sample-barcoded 5' primer and a J-beta primer mix that a second PCR of roughly 6 to 12 cycles was run. TCRdb reanalysed the 5' RACE reads using MiXCR and keeps one entry per CDR3 protein. The top ten hold around 30% of the sample, which has about 640,000 distinct CDR3 sequences, 40% to 50% seen once. Each donor was a healthy Caucasian individual from Russia, aged roughly 6 to 100. Each of the donors had about 9.9 milliliters of peripheral blood drawn into EDTA-treated Vacutainer tubes. V dropped 2 bases and J dropped 9; count of bases not matched to a gene: 18. This CDR3 contains 17 residues. Findings and limits, study-wide: Observed TCR beta diversity showed a strong correlation with the percentage of naive T cells as measured by flow cytometry. Long-lived donors carried more naive CD4+ cells and greater diversity than aged donors.

Note on this clonotype: Its antigen is currently unknown.

The sequencing sample was made of blood. The rearrangement uses TRBV12-3 or TRBV12-4 and TRBJ2-5, with 7 bases identical to TRBD1. This clonotype was sampled from an elderly man in good health. CDR3 sequence: CASSLNPQNRVTGAQYF. For the CDR3, the DNA is TGTGCCAGCAGTTTAAACCCCCAGAACAGGGTAACAGGGGCCCAGTACTTC.